These T cell receptor beta chains were read from a single sample in a study of blood T cell repertoires in COVID-19. Assay: immunoSEQ multiplex PCR; the TCRdb copy retains only in-frame clones and omits some. The sample holds about 200,000 clones; around 81% are singletons and the top ten take over 6.5%. The sequenced material came from PBMCs or T cells enriched from blood (not recorded which). The receptor source for this set is a middle-aged man who had recovered from COVID-19. CDR3s include the opening cysteine and the closing phenylalanine or tryptophan. Each record gives: J gene, clone size, V gene, D gene, CDR3 DNA, CDR3 protein. D genes are given only for firm matches. Clone size is shown for a subset of rows, as once, few, many or a class of expanded clone.

TRBJ2-7	once	TRBV6-5	TRBD1	TGTGCCAGCAGAATACTTCTGGGACAGGCCTACGAGCAGTACTTC	CASRILLGQAYEQYF
TRBJ1-2	once	TRBV5-4	TRBD1	TGTGCCAGCAGCCGGCCATATAATGTCGACAGGGGAGCTAACTATGGCTACACCTTC	CASSRPYNVDRGANYGYTF
TRBJ2-7	NA	TRBV6-5	TRBD1	TGTGCCAGCAGACGGACAGGGGAAGGTTACGAGCAGTACTTC	CASRRTGEGYEQYF
TRBJ2-2	once	TRBV9	TRBD1	TGTGCCAGCAGCGTTGGGGACAGCTTACACACCGGGGAGCTGTTTTTT	CASSVGDSLHTGELFF
TRBJ1-1	NA	TRBV3-1/TRBV3-2	NA	TGTGCCAGCAGCCAATCAGGGGTCACTGAAGCTTTCTTT	CASSQSGVTEAFF
TRBJ1-1	once	TRBV5-1	NA	TGCGCCAGCAGCTTGGCGGGGGGCGAAGCTTTCTTT	CASSLAGGEAFF
TRBJ2-7	NA	TRBV5-4	TRBD2	TGTGCCAGCAGCTTGGCTCTAGCGGGGTCCTACGAGCAGTACTTC	CASSLALAGSYEQYF
TRBJ2-5	NA	TRBV30	NA	TGTGCCTGGAGTGTTAATGGCGGGGCAGATTTCCAGACCCAGTACTTC	CAWSVNGGADFQTQYF
TRBJ1-1	NA	TRBV6-5	NA	TGTGCCAGCAGTTACGCGGGGGCTGAAGCTTTCTTT	CASSYAGAEAFF
TRBJ1-1	NA	TRBV2	NA	TGTGCCAGCAGTGTGGGAGGGTCCACTGAAGCTTTCTTT	CASSVGGSTEAFF
TRBJ1-2	few	TRBV19	TRBD1	TGTGCCAGTAGTACTCCGGGACAGGGGGTCTATGGCTACACCTTC	CASSTPGQGVYGYTF
TRBJ1-1	NA	TRBV21-1	NA	TGTGCCAGCAGCACCCGGGGTCTCCCAGAGGACACTGAAGCTTTCTTT	CASSTRGLPEDTEAFF
TRBJ1-4	NA	TRBV5-1	TRBD1	TGCGCCAGCAGCAGAGGGGACAGTGAAAAACTGTTTTTT	CASSRGDSEKLFF
TRBJ2-3	NA	TRBV5-1	NA	TGCGCCAGCAGCTTGGAAGGAGGGGAGTGGGATACGCAGTATTTT	CASSLEGGEWDTQYF
TRBJ1-2	NA	TRBV6-5	TRBD1	TGTGCCAGCAGTTACAGGTCGGGACAGGGGGCGTATGGCTACACCTTC	CASSYRSGQGAYGYTF
TRBJ2-3	once	TRBV10-3	NA	TGTGCCATCACCGAGGGGAGGCCCACAGATACGCAGTATTTT	CAITEGRPTDTQYF
TRBJ1-2	NA	TRBV6-1	NA	TGTGCCAGCAGTGAAGGTGGAGGGTTCAATGGCTACACCTTC	CASSEGGGFNGYTF
TRBJ2-1	NA	TRBV6-2/TRBV6-3	NA	TGTGCCAGCAGTTACCAATGGAGTGAGCAGTTCTTC	CASSYQWSEQFF
TRBJ2-5	NA	TRBV9	TRBD2	TGTGCCAGCAGCGTCGCTAGCGGGGGGGCGGAGACCCAGTACTTC	CASSVASGGAETQYF
TRBJ2-5	once	TRBV5-1	TRBD2	TGCGCCAGCAGCCGGGGGGACCCTGGAAAAGAGACCCAGTACTTC	CASSRGDPGKETQYF
TRBJ1-5	NA	TRBV7-9	NA	TGTGCCAGCAGCCCGGCGGGGGGTAACAATCAGCCCCAGCATTTT	CASSPAGGNNQPQHF
TRBJ1-2	NA	TRBV18	NA	TGTGCCAGCTCACCACAGGGGGTATCGGGCTACACCTTC	CASSPQGVSGYTF
TRBJ1-5	NA	TRBV7-8	TRBD1	TGTGCCAGCAGCCCCAGCCCGGGACAGGGGTCCCCCCAGCATTTT	CASSPSPGQGSPQHF
TRBJ1-1	NA	TRBV3-1/TRBV3-2	TRBD1	TGTGCCAGCAGCCACCGGACAGGGAGGGTTGGCACTGAAGCTTTCTTT	CASSHRTGRVGTEAFF
TRBJ1-1	NA	TRBV5-5	NA	TGTGCCAGCAGCCCACTACAAATGAACACTGAAGCTTTCTTT	CASSPLQMNTEAFF
TRBJ2-7	NA	TRBV15	NA	TGTGCCACCAGCGAACAGGGCTACGAGCAGTACTTC	CATSEQGYEQYF
TRBJ1-2	NA	TRBV27	TRBD1	TGTGCCAGCAGTACCGACGGACAGGGCCTCTATGGCTACACCTTC	CASSTDGQGLYGYTF
TRBJ1-2	NA	TRBV6-1	NA	TGTGCCAGCAGTGAAGCCTCGGGGAGGGGCTACACCTTC	CASSEASGRGYTF
TRBJ1-5	NA	TRBV28	NA	TGTGCCAGCATCTCCCTTGTGGGAGTGGGCAATCAGCCCCAGCATTTT	CASISLVGVGNQPQHF
TRBJ2-7	few	TRBV2	NA	TGTGCCAGCAGTACGGAGGGATACGAGCAGTACTTC	CASSTEGYEQYF
TRBJ2-7	NA	TRBV6-5	NA	TGTGCCAGCAGTTCCGTGAGCGCGACCTACGAGCAGTACTTC	CASSSVSATYEQYF
TRBJ2-5	once	TRBV5-1	TRBD2	TGCGCCAGCAACGATCAAAGCGGGGAGCAAGAGACCCAGTACTTC	CASNDQSGEQETQYF
TRBJ1-3	few	TRBV5-1	TRBD1	TGCGCCAGCAGCTTGGAGGGGACAGGGGCTGGAAACACCATATATTTT	CASSLEGTGAGNTIYF
TRBJ2-7	NA	TRBV2	TRBD1	TGTGCCAGCGGAAAGAGACAGGGGACCTACGAGCAGTACTTC	CASGKRQGTYEQYF
TRBJ2-7	NA	TRBV14	TRBD1	TGTGCCAGCAGCCCGTTTTTGACAGGGGGCTACGAGCAGTACTTC	CASSPFLTGGYEQYF
TRBJ2-5	NA	TRBV3-1/TRBV3-2	NA	TGTGCCAGCAGACTCGTACCTTCGGAGACCCAGTACTTC	CASRLVPSETQYF
TRBJ2-1	NA	TRBV5-1	NA	TGCGCCAGCAGCGTCGTCTACGATCCTTCCTACAATGAGCAGTTCTTC	CASSVVYDPSYNEQFF
TRBJ1-2	NA	TRBV3-1/TRBV3-2	NA	TGTGCCAGCAGTAAAGGAGTGGAGGCCGATGGCTACACCTTC	CASSKGVEADGYTF
TRBJ1-2	NA	TRBV5-1	NA	TGCGCCAGCAGCTTCCCGGGGATGGTCTATGGCTACACCTTC	CASSFPGMVYGYTF
TRBJ2-1	few	TRBV10-3	TRBD2	TGTGCCATCAGTGAGCGTAGGACTAGCGGGGGTTACAATGAGCAGTTCTTC	CAISERRTSGGYNEQFF
TRBJ2-2	NA	TRBV5-1	TRBD1	TGCGCCAGCAGATCCCCGGGACAGGAGAACACCGGGGAGCTGTTTTTT	CASRSPGQENTGELFF
TRBJ1-5	NA	TRBV5-5	TRBD1	TGTGCCAGCAGCGCACCGGGACAGAGCAATCAGCCCCAGCATTTT	CASSAPGQSNQPQHF
TRBJ2-7	NA	TRBV9	NA	TGTGCCAGCAGCCTCCCCGGAGCCTACGAGCAGTACTTC	CASSLPGAYEQYF
TRBJ2-5	NA	TRBV4-2	NA	TGTGCCAGCAGCCCTGGGGCGGACCAAGAGACCCAGTACTTC	CASSPGADQETQYF
TRBJ1-5	NA	TRBV10-3	TRBD1	TGTGCCATCAGTTCTACAGGGGGCAGGGATCAGCCCCAGCATTTT	CAISSTGGRDQPQHF